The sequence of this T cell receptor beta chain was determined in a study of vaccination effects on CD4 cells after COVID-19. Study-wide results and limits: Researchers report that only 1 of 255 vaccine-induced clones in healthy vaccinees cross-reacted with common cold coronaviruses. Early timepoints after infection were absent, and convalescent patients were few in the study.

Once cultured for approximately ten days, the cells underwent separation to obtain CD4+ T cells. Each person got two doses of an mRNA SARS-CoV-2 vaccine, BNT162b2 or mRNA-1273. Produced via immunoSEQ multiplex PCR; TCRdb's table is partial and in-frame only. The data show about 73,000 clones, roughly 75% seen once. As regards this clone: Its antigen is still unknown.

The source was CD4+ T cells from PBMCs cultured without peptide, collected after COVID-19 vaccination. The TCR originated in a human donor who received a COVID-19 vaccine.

DNA for the CDR3: TGTGCCAGCAGGGAGAGCGGCTACCCCACAGATACGCAGTATTTT. Its protein is CASRESGYPTDTQYF. V gene TRBV6-4 combines with J gene TRBJ2-3, with a tentative D call TRBD2 (5 bases). CDR1 is MRHNA, CDR2 SNTAGT, per germline. Trimming removed 6 bases from V and 2 bases from J, with 15 bases in between. The CDR3 sequence is 15 residues long.